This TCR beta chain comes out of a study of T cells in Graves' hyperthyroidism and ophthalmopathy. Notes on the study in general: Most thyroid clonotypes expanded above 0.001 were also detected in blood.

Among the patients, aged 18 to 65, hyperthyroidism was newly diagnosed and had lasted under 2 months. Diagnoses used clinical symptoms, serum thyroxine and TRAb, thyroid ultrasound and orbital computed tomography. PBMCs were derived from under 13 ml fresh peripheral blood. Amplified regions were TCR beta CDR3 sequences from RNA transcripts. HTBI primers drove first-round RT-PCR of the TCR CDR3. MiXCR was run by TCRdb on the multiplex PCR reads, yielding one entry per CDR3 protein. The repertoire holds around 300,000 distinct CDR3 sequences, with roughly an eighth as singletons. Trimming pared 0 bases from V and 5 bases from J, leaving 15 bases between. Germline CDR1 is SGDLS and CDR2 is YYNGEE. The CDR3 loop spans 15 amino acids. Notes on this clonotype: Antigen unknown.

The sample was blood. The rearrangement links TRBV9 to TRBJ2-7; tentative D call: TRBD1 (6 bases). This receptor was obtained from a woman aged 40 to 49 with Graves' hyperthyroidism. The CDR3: CASSVDPGEVDEQYF. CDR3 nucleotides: TGTGCCAGCAGCGTAGATCCAGGGGAAGTTGACGAGCAGTACTTC.